This T cell receptor beta chain was identified during a study of blood T cell repertoires in COVID-19. Study summary: Specimens from acute and convalescent COVID-19 originated in the United States, Italy and Spain. T cells, B-cell-depleted T cells, or PBMCs supplied cDNA or gDNA.

The cohort comprised adults aged about 18 to 100 years residing in approximately 22 US areas. This clone occurred once. The CDR3 loop spans 14 amino acids. The V gene's germline CDR1 is MNHNY and CDR2 SVGAGI (reference sequence). V shed 4 bases, J shed 7 bases, and the junction held 10 bases outside the gene matches. Measured with immunoSEQ multiplex PCR; TCRdb has only the in-frame clones, and not every one. The sample carries approximately 210,000 clones, more than 70% recorded once. The chain couples TRBV6-6 to TRBJ2-7; TRBD1 agrees at 7 bases. This TCR was sampled from a man aged 25 to 40 with acute COVID-19. The sequenced sample was PBMCs or T cells enriched from blood (not recorded which). CDR3 sequence reads: CASSFPGTAREQYF. CDR3 in DNA: TGTGCCAGCAGTTTCCCTGGGACAGCTCGAGAGCAGTACTTC.